The source of this TCR beta chain is a study of cytotoxic CD8 clonotypes in ibrutinib-treated CLL. General study results and limits: Patients had baseline clonality above age-matched healthy donors, and this clonality moved with circulating CD8+ T-cell counts. Public clonotypes (which were uncommon) either contracted or remained stable on treatment. Clonality rose at ibrutinib response, held steady in sustained remission, and fell toward baseline at progression.

With sequencing, the targeted depth ranged from 1 in 200,000 to 1 in 1 million T cells. Method: immunoSEQ multiplex PCR; TCRdb's copy keeps in-frame clones and lacks some. The repertoire holds some 58,000 clones, with over 60% as singletons. On this clone: Its antigen is as yet unknown.

The CDR3 extends over 14 amino acids. The V and J ends lost 4 bases and 2 bases, in that order; junction bases with no gene match: 6. Germline V CDR1 and CDR2: GTSNPN, SVGIG (reference sequence). The clonotype originates from a human donor with chronic lymphocytic leukemia. The source was PBMCs, collected after 12 months of ibrutinib treatment. V is TRBV30 and J is TRBJ2-7; 9 positions match TRBD2. The CDR3: CAWNPAGGPYEQYF. The CDR3 DNA sequence: TGTGCCTGGAACCCGGCGGGAGGGCCCTACGAGCAGTACTTC.